Sequencing of this TCR beta chain was carried out in a study of blood T cell repertoires in COVID-19. Trimming took off 4 bases at V and 1 base at J, with 11 bases between the two ends. Germline CDR1 and CDR2: SGHTA and FQGNSA. CDR3 length: 15 residues. The method was immunoSEQ multiplex PCR; TCRdb's version includes in-frame clones alone and lacks a portion of them. The repertoire includes 190,000 or so clones, 70% to 80% of them detected once, and around an eighth sits in the top ten. V usage is TRBV7-2 and J usage is TRBJ2-1, with TRBD2 as a possible D gene (6 bases). The receptor was isolated from a man aged 50-59 years who had recovered from COVID-19. What was sequenced was peripheral blood. CDR3: CASSSRGGSYNEQFF. Here the CDR3 DNA reads TGTGCCAGCAGCTCGCGGGGCGGTTCCTACAATGAGCAGTTCTTC.